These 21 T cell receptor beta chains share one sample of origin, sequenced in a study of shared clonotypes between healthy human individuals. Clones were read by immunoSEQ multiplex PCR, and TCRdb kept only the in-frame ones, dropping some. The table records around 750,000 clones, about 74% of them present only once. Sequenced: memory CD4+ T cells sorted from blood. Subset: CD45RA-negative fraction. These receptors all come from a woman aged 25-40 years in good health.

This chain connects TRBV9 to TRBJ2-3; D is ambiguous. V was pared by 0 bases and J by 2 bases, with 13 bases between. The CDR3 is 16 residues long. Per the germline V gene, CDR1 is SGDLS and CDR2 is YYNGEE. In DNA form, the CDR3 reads TGTGCCAGCAGCGTAGTCCGATCTGGGTTCACAGATACGCAGTATTTT. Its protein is CASSVVRSGFTDTQYF.

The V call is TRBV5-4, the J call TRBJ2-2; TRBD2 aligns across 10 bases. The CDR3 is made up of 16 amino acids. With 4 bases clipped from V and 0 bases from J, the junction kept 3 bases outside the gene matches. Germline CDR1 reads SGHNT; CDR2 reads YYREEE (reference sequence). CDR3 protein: CASSPLAGANTGELFF. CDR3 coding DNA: TGTGCCAGCAGCCCGCTAGCGGGGGCGAACACCGGGGAGCTGTTTTTT.

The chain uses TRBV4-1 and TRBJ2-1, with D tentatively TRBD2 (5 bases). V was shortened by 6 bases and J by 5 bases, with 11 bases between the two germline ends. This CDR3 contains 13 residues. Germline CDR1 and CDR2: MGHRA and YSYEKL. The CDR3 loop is CASRRTGDNEQFF. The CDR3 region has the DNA TGCGCCAGCAGGCGGACTGGGGACAATGAGCAGTTCTTC.

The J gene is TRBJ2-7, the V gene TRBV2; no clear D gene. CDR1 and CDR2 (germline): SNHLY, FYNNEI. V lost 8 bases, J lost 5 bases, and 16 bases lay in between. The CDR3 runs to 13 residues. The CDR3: CASRPNPLDEQYF. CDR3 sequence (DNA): TGTGCCAGCCGACCCAACCCCCTCGACGAGCAGTACTTC.

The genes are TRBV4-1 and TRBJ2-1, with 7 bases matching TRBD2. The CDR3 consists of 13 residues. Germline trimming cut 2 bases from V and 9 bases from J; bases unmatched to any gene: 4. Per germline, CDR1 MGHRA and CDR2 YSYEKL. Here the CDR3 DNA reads TGCGCCAGCAGCCAACCTACTAGCGCTGAGCAGTTCTTC. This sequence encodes CASSQPTSAEQFF.

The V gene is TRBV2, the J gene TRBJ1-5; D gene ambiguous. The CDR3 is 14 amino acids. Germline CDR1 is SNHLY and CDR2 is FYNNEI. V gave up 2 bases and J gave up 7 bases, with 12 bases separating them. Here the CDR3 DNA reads TGTGCCAGCAGTGAATTGAGGGTACAGCAGCCCCAGCATTTT. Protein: CASSELRVQQPQHF.

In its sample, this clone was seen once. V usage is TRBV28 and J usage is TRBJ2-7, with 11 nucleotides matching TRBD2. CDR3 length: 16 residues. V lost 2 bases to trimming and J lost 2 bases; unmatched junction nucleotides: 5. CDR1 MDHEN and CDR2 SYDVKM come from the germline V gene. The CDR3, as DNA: TGTGCCAGCAGTTTAACTAGCGGGAGTTCCACCTACGAGCAGTACTTC. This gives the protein CASSLTSGSSTYEQYF.

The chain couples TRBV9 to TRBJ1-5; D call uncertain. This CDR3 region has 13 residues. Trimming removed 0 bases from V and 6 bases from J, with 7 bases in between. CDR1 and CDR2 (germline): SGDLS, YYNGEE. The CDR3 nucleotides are TGTGCCAGCAGCGTAGAGGGAGGTCAGCCCCAGCATTTT. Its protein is CASSVEGGQPQHF.

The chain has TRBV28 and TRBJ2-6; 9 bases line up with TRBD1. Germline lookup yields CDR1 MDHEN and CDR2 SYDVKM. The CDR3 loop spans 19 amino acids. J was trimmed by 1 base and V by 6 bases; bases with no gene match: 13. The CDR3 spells CASRRDRATGTSGANVLTF. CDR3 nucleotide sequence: TGTGCCAGCAGAAGGGACAGGGCGACGGGCACTTCTGGGGCCAACGTCCTGACTTTC.

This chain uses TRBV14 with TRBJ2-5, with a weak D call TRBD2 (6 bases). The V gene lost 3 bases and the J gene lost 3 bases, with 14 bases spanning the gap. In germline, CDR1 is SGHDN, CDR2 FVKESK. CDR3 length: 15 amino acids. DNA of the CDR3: TGTGCCAGCAGCCATTCCGGGACTTTTAAAGAGACCCAGTACTTC. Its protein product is CASSHSGTFKETQYF.

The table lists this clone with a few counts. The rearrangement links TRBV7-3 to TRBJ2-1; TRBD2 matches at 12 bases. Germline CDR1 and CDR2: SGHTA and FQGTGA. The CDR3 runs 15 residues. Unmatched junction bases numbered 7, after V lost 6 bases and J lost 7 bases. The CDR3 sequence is CASSTLAGGPNEQFF. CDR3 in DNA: TGTGCCAGCAGTACCCTAGCGGGAGGGCCAAATGAGCAGTTCTTC.

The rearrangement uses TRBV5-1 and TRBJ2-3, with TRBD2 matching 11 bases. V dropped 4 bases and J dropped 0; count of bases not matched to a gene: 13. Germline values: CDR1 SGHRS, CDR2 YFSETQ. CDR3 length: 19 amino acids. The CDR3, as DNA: TGCGCCAGCAGCCCCGGGGGACTAGCGGCCGCCTCGAGCACAGATACGCAGTATTTT. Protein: CASSPGGLAAASSTDTQYF.

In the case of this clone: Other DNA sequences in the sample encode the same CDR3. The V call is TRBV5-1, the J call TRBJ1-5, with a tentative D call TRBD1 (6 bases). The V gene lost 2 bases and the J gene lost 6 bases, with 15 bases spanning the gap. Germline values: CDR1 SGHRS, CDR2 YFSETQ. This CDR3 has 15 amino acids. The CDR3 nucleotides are TGCGCCAGCAGCTTACGGGGGGCTGAGGGTCAGCCCCAGCATTTT. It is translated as CASSLRGAEGQPQHF.

The CDR3 DNA sequence: TGTGCCAGCAACCCTGCCGGGACTATTTTCGGGAAGCAGTTCTTC. Protein sequence: CASNPAGTIFGKQFF. This chain joins TRBV7-2 and TRBJ2-1, with 7 bases aligning to TRBD2. Germline lookup yields CDR1 SGHTA and CDR2 FQGNSA. There are 15 residues in the CDR3. V dropped 7 bases and J dropped 11; count of bases not matched to a gene: 17. Supplemented by reference TRBV7-2 and TRBJ2-1, the full variable domain reads GAGVSQSPSNKVTEKGKDVELRCDPISGHTALYWYRQSLGQGLEFLIYFQGNSAPDKSGLPSDRFSAERTGGSVSTLTIQRTQQEDSAVYLCASNPAGTIFGKQFFGPGTRLTVL.

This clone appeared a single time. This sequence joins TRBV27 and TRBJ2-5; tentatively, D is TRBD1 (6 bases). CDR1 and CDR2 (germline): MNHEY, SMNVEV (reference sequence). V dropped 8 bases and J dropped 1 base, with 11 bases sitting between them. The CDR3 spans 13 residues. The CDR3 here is CASSRQVQETQYF. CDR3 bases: TGTGCCAGCTCCCGACAGGTCCAAGAGACCCAGTACTTC.

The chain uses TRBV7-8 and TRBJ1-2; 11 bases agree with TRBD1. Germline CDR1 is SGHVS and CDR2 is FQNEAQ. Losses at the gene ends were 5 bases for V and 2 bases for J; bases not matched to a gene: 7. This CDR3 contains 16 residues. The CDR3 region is CASSPRTGGFNYGYTF. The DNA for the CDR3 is TGTGCCAGCAGCCCACGGACAGGGGGCTTCAACTATGGCTACACCTTC.

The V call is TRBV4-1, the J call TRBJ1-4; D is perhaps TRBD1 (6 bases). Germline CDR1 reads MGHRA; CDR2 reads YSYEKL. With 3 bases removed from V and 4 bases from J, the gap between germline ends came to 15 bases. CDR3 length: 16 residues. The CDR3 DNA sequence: TGCGCCAGCAGCCACCAAGAGACAGGAAATAATGAAAAACTGTTTTTT. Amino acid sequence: CASSHQETGNNEKLFF.

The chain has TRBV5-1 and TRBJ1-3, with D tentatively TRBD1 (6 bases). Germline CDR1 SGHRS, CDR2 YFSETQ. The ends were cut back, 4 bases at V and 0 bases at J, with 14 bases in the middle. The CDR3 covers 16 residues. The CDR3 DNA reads TGCGCCAGCAGCCTGACAGGAAGTAACTCTGGAAACACCATATATTTT. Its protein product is CASSLTGSNSGNTIYF.

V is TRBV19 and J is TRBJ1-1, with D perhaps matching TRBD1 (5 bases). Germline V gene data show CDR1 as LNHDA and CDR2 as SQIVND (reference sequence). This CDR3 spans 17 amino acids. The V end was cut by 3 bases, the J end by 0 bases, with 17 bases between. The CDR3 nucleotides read TGTGCCAGTAGTATGAGGGGACGGGGTGGTTTGAACACTGAAGCTTTCTTT. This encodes CASSMRGRGGLNTEAFF.

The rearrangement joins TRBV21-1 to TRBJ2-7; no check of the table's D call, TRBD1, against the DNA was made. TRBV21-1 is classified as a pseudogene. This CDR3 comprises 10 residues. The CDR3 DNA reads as TGTGCCAGCCCATTGTACGAGCAGTACTTC. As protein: CASPLYEQYF.

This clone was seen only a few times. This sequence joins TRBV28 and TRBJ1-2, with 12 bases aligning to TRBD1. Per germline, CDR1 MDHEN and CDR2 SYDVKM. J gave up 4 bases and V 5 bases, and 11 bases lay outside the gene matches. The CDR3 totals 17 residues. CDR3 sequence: CASSRNSGTGGLYGYTF. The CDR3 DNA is TGTGCCAGCAGTCGTAATTCCGGGACAGGGGGCCTCTATGGCTACACCTTC.